The next 25 T cell receptor beta chains were all read from a single sample in a study of blood T cell repertoires in COVID-19. TCRdb's copy holds only in-frame clones and misses some; the assay was immunoSEQ multiplex PCR. The sample gives under 450,000 clones, about 89% of which show up once; approximately 1.5% is in the top ten. Sequenced material: peripheral blood. These TCRs come from a woman aged 40-49 years with COVID-19, enrolled during active disease.

CDR3 DNA: TGTGCCAGCAGTTTCGGACAGGGGTTGGCCTACGAGCAGTACTTC. As protein: CASSFGQGLAYEQYF. The chain has TRBV27 and TRBJ2-7; 9 nucleotides agree with TRBD1. The CDR3 contains 15 residues. Germline-derived CDR1 and CDR2 are MNHEY and SMNVEV (reference sequence). After removal of 3 bases from V and 2 bases from J, the junction contained 5 bases not matched to a gene.

CDR3 coding DNA: TGTGCCAGCAGCTCTCTTACGGGGAAGCGGACTCCTGAAGCTTTCTTT. Translation: CASSSLTGKRTPEAFF. V is TRBV11-2 and J is TRBJ1-1; no firm D call. Germline assignment: CDR1 SGHAT and CDR2 FQNNGV. V lost 4 bases and J 6 bases, leaving 21 bases between the germline ends. This CDR3 is built from 16 residues.

V gene TRBV9 combines with J gene TRBJ2-3; 8 bases fit TRBD1. From germline, CDR1 is SGDLS and CDR2 YYNGEE. V lost 2 bases, J lost 4 bases, and 3 bases stayed unmatched. The CDR3 contains 14 residues. CDR3 DNA: TGTGCCAGCAGCGTGGGACAGGTTGCAGATACGCAGTATTTT. Translated: CASSVGQVADTQYF.

The V and J genes are TRBV7-9 and TRBJ1-4; D perhaps matches TRBD1 (5 bases). The CDR3 totals 14 residues. Per the germline V gene, CDR1 is SEHNR and CDR2 is FQNEAQ (reference sequence). The ends were cut back, 3 bases at V and 6 bases at J, with 11 bases in the middle. The CDR3 DNA is TGTGCCAGCAGCTTGAGGTCAGGGTATGAAAAACTGTTTTTT. Amino acid sequence: CASSLRSGYEKLFF.

The V gene is TRBV6-4, the J gene TRBJ2-3; 12 bases agree with TRBD2. Germline CDR1 is MRHNA and CDR2 is SNTAGT. With V trimmed by 6 bases and J by 2 bases, 3 bases remained unmatched. The CDR3 runs to 15 residues. CDR3 in amino acids: CASRRLAGDTDTQYF. The CDR3 coding sequence is TGTGCCAGCAGGCGACTAGCGGGGGACACAGATACGCAGTATTTT.

This chain connects TRBV7-9 to TRBJ2-5, with 8 positions matching TRBD1. This CDR3 spans 15 amino acids. The germline V gene has CDR1 SEHNR and CDR2 FQNEAQ (reference sequence). Trimming removed 1 base from V and 5 bases from J; junction bases left unmatched: 6. CDR3 DNA: TGTGCCAGCAGCTTAGTTCAGGGGGCACGGGAGACCCAGTACTTC. It is translated as CASSLVQGARETQYF.

This clone was found many times. V is TRBV6-2 or TRBV6-3 and J is TRBJ1-1, with TRBD1 as a possible D gene (5 bases). This CDR3 has 15 residues. CDR1 is MNHEY and CDR2 is SVGEGT in the germline V gene. Deletions cut 5 bases from V and 5 bases from J, with 18 bases between. CDR3 nucleotide sequence: TGTGCCAGCAGTATACCGACAGTTGTTGGGACTGAAGCTTTCTTT. Residues: CASSIPTVVGTEAFF.

The V call is TRBV11-2, the J call TRBJ2-7; TRBD2 is a possible D gene (6 bases). V was trimmed by 5 bases and J by 0 bases, leaving 14 bases between them. Germline CDR1 and CDR2: SGHAT and FQNNGV. CDR3 length: 15 residues. The CDR3 loop is CASSLARDSSYEQYF. The DNA for the CDR3 is TGTGCCAGCAGCCTGGCCCGGGACTCCTCCTACGAGCAGTACTTC.

This clone came up a few times. The chain employs TRBV2 and TRBJ1-2; TRBD1 is a possible D gene (6 bases). The CDR3 is 13 amino acids. Looked up from germline, CDR1 is SNHLY and CDR2 is FYNNEI. Trimming left V 5 bases short and J 3 bases short, with 10 bases between. This CDR3 is CASSSRTDYGYTF. The DNA for the CDR3 is TGTGCCAGCAGTTCGAGGACAGACTATGGCTACACCTTC.

V usage is TRBV28 and J usage is TRBJ2-2; TRBD1 agrees at 9 bases. Germline V gene lookup returns CDR1 MDHEN and CDR2 SYDVKM. The CDR3 sequence is 14 residues long. V shed 5 bases and J 6 bases; nucleotides not matched to a gene: 4. Here the CDR3 DNA reads TGTGCCAGCAGTCCTCACAGGGGGCCCGGGGAGCTGTTTTTT. This gives the protein CASSPHRGPGELFF.

This clone appeared once. The gene calls are TRBV29-1 and TRBJ1-1; D gene ambiguous. Germline CDR1 SQVTM, CDR2 ANQGSEA. V shed 4 bases and J shed 5 bases, with 14 bases lying between them. The CDR3 covers 13 residues. CDR3 loop: CSVVKGAGTEAFF. The CDR3 DNA is TGCAGCGTTGTTAAGGGAGCCGGGACTGAAGCTTTCTTT.

This clone was detected only once. The chain has TRBV6-5 and TRBJ1-4; 8 bases agree with TRBD1. V shed 2 bases, J shed 7 bases, and the junction held 6 bases outside the gene matches. The CDR3 totals 15 residues. CDR1 is MNHEY and CDR2 is SVGAGI in the germline V gene. The CDR3 protein is CASSYGLGQGEKLFF. As DNA, the CDR3 is TGTGCCAGCAGTTACGGGCTCGGACAGGGTGAAAAACTGTTTTTT.

This chain uses TRBV9 with TRBJ1-3; D remains unclear. Germline-derived CDR1 and CDR2 are SGDLS and YYNGEE. The CDR3 is 16 amino acids. V was pared by 0 bases and J by 0 bases, with 10 bases between. CDR3 DNA sequence: TGTGCCAGCAGCGTAGGGGCCCTCCTCTCTGGAAACACCATATATTTT. Protein sequence: CASSVGALLSGNTIYF.

This chain joins TRBV9 and TRBJ2-3; 8 bases map to TRBD1. Germline loops: CDR1 SGDLS, CDR2 YYNGEE. CDR3 length: 15 amino acids. V shed 0 bases, J shed 0 bases, and the junction held 0 bases outside the gene matches. The CDR3 here is CASSVGDRSTDTQYF. In DNA, the CDR3 is TGTGCCAGCAGCGTAGGGGACAGGAGCACAGATACGCAGTATTTT.

The gene calls are TRBV7-9 and TRBJ2-2; D perhaps matches TRBD1 (5 bases). V shed 5 bases and J shed 1 base, with 11 bases lying between them. Germline V gene lookup returns CDR1 SEHNR and CDR2 FQNEAQ (reference sequence). CDR3 size: 15 residues. CDR3 in DNA: TGTGCCAGCAGCCCCCTGCAGGGGAACACCGGGGAGCTGTTTTTT. Translated, it gives CASSPLQGNTGELFF. The full variable domain, completed using reference TRBV7-9 and TRBJ2-2, is DTGVSQNPRHKITKRGQNVTFRCDPISEHNRLYWYRQTLGQGPEFLTYFQNEAQLEKSRLLSDRFSAERPKGSFSTLEIQRTEQGDSAMYLCASSPLQGNTGELFFGEGSRLTVL.

This clone was observed a single time. J is TRBJ1-1 and V is TRBV5-4, with D tentatively TRBD1 (6 bases). Germline V gene lookup returns CDR1 SGHNT and CDR2 YYREEE (reference sequence). The CDR3 sequence is 14 residues long. Trimming shortened V by 2 bases and J by 2 bases, and 10 bases separated the two germline ends. The DNA for the CDR3 is TGTGCCAGCAGCTTCAGGACAGCAAACACTGAAGCTTTCTTT. It encodes CASSFRTANTEAFF.

The chain employs TRBV6-2 or TRBV6-3 and TRBJ2-2, with D unclear. Trimming stripped 6 bases from V and 4 bases from J, with 12 bases between. CDR1 and CDR2 from the germline V gene are MNHEY and SVGEGT. The CDR3 covers 14 residues. The CDR3 loop is CASSSLLRTGELFF. CDR3 nucleotide sequence: TGTGCCAGCAGCTCCCTTCTCCGCACCGGGGAGCTGTTTTTT.

J is TRBJ2-7 and V is TRBV4-1; 12 nucleotides line up with TRBD2. The CDR3 consists of 15 residues. Germline CDR1 is MGHRA and CDR2 is YSYEKL. V dropped 2 bases and J dropped 6; count of bases not matched to a gene: 5. Written as DNA, the CDR3 is TGCGCCAGCAGCCAACCAACTAGCGGGAGGTCCGAGCAGTACTTC. This gives the protein CASSQPTSGRSEQYF.

The chain couples TRBV5-6 to TRBJ1-2, with D hard to call. CDR3 length: 14 amino acids. Germline values: CDR1 SGHDT, CDR2 YYEEEE. Trimming left V 4 bases short and J 8 bases short, with 18 bases between. The DNA of the CDR3 is TGTGCCAGCAGCCCGAGGGTCGTACTCGGGGGCTACACCTTC. Translating it yields CASSPRVVLGGYTF.

Comments on this clone: Other DNA sequences of this sample code for an identical CDR3. The rearrangement joins TRBV6-5 to TRBJ2-7, with 9 bases matching TRBD1. CDR1 and CDR2 (germline): MNHEY, SVGAGI. The junction had 3 bases not matched to a gene; V was cut back by 5 bases and J by 4 bases. The CDR3 runs 13 residues. CDR3 amino acids: CASSRTGVYEQYF. The CDR3 DNA follows: TGTGCCAGCAGTAGGACAGGGGTATACGAGCAGTACTTC.

This clone has more than one count but fewer than ten. The rearrangement uses TRBV9 and TRBJ2-2, with 9 bases identical to TRBD1. The CDR3 totals 16 residues. Trimming cost V 0 bases and J 6 bases; bases outside gene matches: 6. Germline CDR1 SGDLS, CDR2 YYNGEE. The CDR3 sequence is CASSVGGQGYSGELFF. The CDR3 DNA sequence: TGTGCCAGCAGCGTAGGGGGACAGGGTTATTCCGGGGAGCTGTTTTTT.

This chain connects TRBV5-1 to TRBJ1-2, with TRBD1 matching 7 bases. Germline V gene lookup returns CDR1 SGHRS and CDR2 YFSETQ. This CDR3 spans 15 amino acids. The trim removed 3 bases at V and 1 base at J, leaving 6 bases unmatched. The DNA for the CDR3 is TGCGCCAGCAGCTCCGGGGACAGAGATAACTATGGCTACACCTTC. Translated: CASSSGDRDNYGYTF.

The rearrangement uses TRBV6-6 and TRBJ2-7; the match to TRBD1 covers 7 bases. J gave up 2 bases and V 2 bases, and 6 bases lay outside the gene matches. Germline V gene data show CDR1 as MNHNY and CDR2 as SVGAGI (reference sequence). There are 15 residues in the CDR3. CDR3 sequence (DNA): TGTGCCAGCAGTTACCAAAGACAGGGAGCCTACGAGCAGTACTTC. It codes for CASSYQRQGAYEQYF.

V usage is TRBV5-1 and J usage is TRBJ1-1; 8 bases fit TRBD1. This CDR3 spans 15 amino acids. J lost 4 bases, V lost 5 bases, and 10 bases had no gene match. The germline CDR1 and CDR2 sequences are SGHRS and YFSETQ. CDR3 bases: TGCGCCAGCAGGGAACCGACAGGGGTCAGCACTGAAGCTTTCTTT. It codes for CASREPTGVSTEAFF.

This sequence joins TRBV28 and TRBJ1-4; a weak D match, TRBD1 (5 bases). The V end lost 7 bases, the J end lost 0 bases, and 12 bases lay between the germline ends. This CDR3 region has 15 residues. CDR1 MDHEN and CDR2 SYDVKM come from the germline V gene. The CDR3 loop is CASTLGAATNEKLFF. The CDR3 region has the DNA TGTGCCAGCACCCTTGGGGCGGCAACTAATGAAAAACTGTTTTTT.